This is a list of T cell receptor beta chains from one sample in a study of shared clonotypes between healthy human individuals. TCRdb's copy holds only in-frame clones and misses some; the assay was immunoSEQ multiplex PCR. The sample consists of about 1 million clones, 60% to 80% of them appearing once. Material for sequencing was memory CD4+ T cells sorted from blood. These receptors were obtained from a man younger than 30 in good health. Both conserved end residues are part of each CDR3. A D gene is named only where the DNA matches it firmly. Expanded clones get a size class; other rows say once, few or many, or leave the size out.

d_gene: NA; j_gene: TRBJ1-3; v_gene: TRBV9; abundance: NA; CDR3aa: CASSGTGATRSRSGNTIYF; CDR3nt: TGTGCCAGCAGCGGAACAGGCGCGACGAGGTCCCGCTCTGGAAACACCATATATTTT
d_gene: TRBD1; j_gene: TRBJ1-1; v_gene: TRBV18; abundance: NA; CDR3aa: CASSPGQRGTEAFF; CDR3nt: TGTGCCAGCTCACCGGGACAGCGAGGCACTGAAGCTTTCTTT
d_gene: TRBD1; j_gene: TRBJ1-2; v_gene: TRBV25-1; abundance: NA; CDR3aa: CTSRGTGVFYGYTF; CDR3nt: TGTACCAGCAGGGGAACAGGGGTATTCTATGGCTACACCTTC
d_gene: TRBD2; j_gene: TRBJ2-7; v_gene: TRBV4-3; abundance: NA; CDR3aa: CASSQDLAGVLYEQYF; CDR3nt: TGCGCCAGCAGCCAAGACCTAGCGGGAGTCCTCTACGAGCAGTACTTC
d_gene: NA; j_gene: TRBJ2-1; v_gene: TRBV7-9; abundance: once; CDR3aa: CASSVTGAGHYNEQFF; CDR3nt: TGTGCCAGCAGCGTCACCGGGGCAGGCCACTACAATGAGCAGTTCTTC
d_gene: TRBD2; j_gene: TRBJ2-2; v_gene: TRBV6-1; abundance: NA; CDR3aa: CASSDWRGGELFF; CDR3nt: TGTGCCAGCAGTGACTGGCGGGGGGGGGAGCTGTTTTTT
d_gene: NA; j_gene: TRBJ2-7; v_gene: TRBV11-2; abundance: NA; CDR3aa: CASSPRMGSLGPGEQYF; CDR3nt: TGTGCCAGCAGCCCAAGAATGGGTTCACTGGGCCCAGGCGAGCAGTACTTC
d_gene: NA; j_gene: TRBJ1-2; v_gene: TRBV5-1; abundance: NA; CDR3aa: CASSSQGSGYTF; CDR3nt: TGCGCCAGCAGCTCGCAGGGAAGTGGCTACACCTTC
d_gene: TRBD1; j_gene: TRBJ1-1; v_gene: TRBV29-1; abundance: NA; CDR3aa: CSVVGQMNTEAFF; CDR3nt: TGTAGCGTGGTGGGACAGATGAACACTGAAGCTTTCTTT
d_gene: TRBD2; j_gene: TRBJ2-1; v_gene: TRBV9; abundance: NA; CDR3aa: CASSSRLAGNEQFF; CDR3nt: TGTGCCAGCAGCTCCCGACTAGCGGGGAATGAGCAGTTCTTC
d_gene: NA; j_gene: TRBJ1-3; v_gene: TRBV5-6; abundance: NA; CDR3aa: CASSRRTADSGNTIYF; CDR3nt: TGTGCCAGCAGCCGGAGGACGGCTGATTCTGGAAACACCATATATTTT
d_gene: TRBD2; j_gene: TRBJ2-1; v_gene: TRBV5-6; abundance: once; CDR3aa: CASSLAGTSGSYEQFF; CDR3nt: TGTGCCAGCAGCTTGGCCGGGACTAGCGGGAGCTATGAGCAGTTCTTC
d_gene: TRBD2; j_gene: TRBJ2-1; v_gene: TRBV11-2; abundance: NA; CDR3aa: CASSSGTSGSIREQFF; CDR3nt: TGTGCCAGCAGCTCAGGGACTAGCGGGAGTATTAGGGAGCAGTTCTTC
d_gene: NA; j_gene: TRBJ2-7; v_gene: TRBV19; abundance: NA; CDR3aa: CASSDGGAGHAYEQYF; CDR3nt: TGTGCCAGTAGTGATGGTGGGGCGGGACACGCCTACGAGCAGTACTTC
d_gene: TRBD2; j_gene: TRBJ2-7; v_gene: TRBV5-5; abundance: few; CDR3aa: CASSLAGGDTYEQYF; CDR3nt: TGTGCCAGCAGCTTGGCCGGGGGGGATACCTACGAGCAGTACTTC
d_gene: TRBD1; j_gene: TRBJ1-4; v_gene: TRBV2; abundance: few; CDR3aa: CASRPRTGFSEKLFF; CDR3nt: TGTGCCAGCAGGCCCAGGACAGGTTTTAGTGAAAAACTGTTTTTT
d_gene: TRBD1; j_gene: TRBJ2-1; v_gene: TRBV30; abundance: NA; CDR3aa: CAWSIQGAGEQFF; CDR3nt: TGTGCCTGGAGCATACAGGGGGCAGGGGAGCAGTTCTTC
d_gene: NA; j_gene: TRBJ2-5; v_gene: TRBV19; abundance: NA; CDR3aa: CASSIAKGVSRETQYF; CDR3nt: TGTGCCAGTAGTATAGCTAAGGGTGTATCAAGAGAGACCCAGTACTTC